The clone carrying this TCR beta chain was counted only a few times. This sample was taken from a study of T cells in Graves' hyperthyroidism and ophthalmopathy. RNA transcripts served as the template for amplifying TCR beta CDR3 regions. TCR CDR3 underwent first-round RT-PCR with the HTBI primer set. TCRdb re-called the multiplex PCR reads with MiXCR, one entry per CDR3 protein. The data show around 600,000 distinct CDR3 sequences, with 15% to 19% seen just once and around 7.3% held by the top ten. The diagnoses drew upon clinical symptoms, serum thyroxine and TRAb, thyroid ultrasound and orbital computed tomography. The CDR3 is made up of 13 amino acids. Germline loops: CDR1 ENHRY, CDR2 SYGVKD. The V gene end was trimmed by 7 bases and the J gene end by 5 bases; junction bases not matched to a gene: 3.

Material: blood. The rearrangement links TRBV10-3 to TRBJ1-5; TRBD1 matches 9 bases. This sequence was found in a woman in her twenties or thirties with Graves' hyperthyroidism. CDR3 region: CAINDRGDQPQHF. Written as DNA, the CDR3 is TGTGCCATCAACGACAGGGGGGATCAGCCCCAGCATTTT.